This record covers a single T cell receptor (beta chain). The sample originates from a study of blood T cell repertoires in COVID-19. Repertoires were generated with immunoSEQ multiplex PCR, while TCRdb's copy carries only in-frame clones and drops some. The sample yields around 97,000 clones, over 75% seen once. The origin of this receptor is a human donor in a cohort sampled during active COVID-19. Source material: peripheral blood.

The CDR3 coding sequence is TGTGCCAGCAGTGGTGGACTAGCGAACAATGAGCAGTTCTTC. This sequence encodes CASSGGLANNEQFF. The chain recombines TRBV6-2 or TRBV6-3 with TRBJ2-1, with TRBD2 matching over 9 bases. The V gene's germline CDR1 is MNHEY and CDR2 SVGEGT. V gave up 5 bases and J gave up 5 bases; unmatched junction bases: 4. This CDR3 comprises 14 residues.